This TCR beta chain was sequenced in a study of cytomegalovirus exposure and HLA in healthy donors. Researchers ran the PCR with 60 Vbeta and 13 Jbeta primers. The table came from immunoSEQ multiplex PCR; TCRdb's copy has only in-frame clones and leaves some out. The table has roughly 130,000 clones, 75% to 85% seen once. Points on this clone: Its target is not known.

The study's findings and limits: As was reported, the classifier diagnosed cytomegalovirus status with high specificity and sensitivity. V- and J-gene trimming in TCR beta was tied to a missense DCLRE1C variant by an analysis performed later.

CDR1 MNHNY and CDR2 SVGAGI come from the germline V gene (reference sequence). The CDR3 has 14 amino acids. Trimming removed 6 bases from V and 0 bases from J; junction bases left unmatched: 5. Sequenced material: PBMCs. The chain couples TRBV6-6 to TRBJ2-7, with 7 bases matching TRBD2. This sequence was found in a male donor in good health and CMV-seronegative. The CDR3 sequence: CASSLGTTSYEQYF. The CDR3 DNA reads TGTGCCAGCAGCCTCGGGACTACCTCCTACGAGCAGTACTTC.